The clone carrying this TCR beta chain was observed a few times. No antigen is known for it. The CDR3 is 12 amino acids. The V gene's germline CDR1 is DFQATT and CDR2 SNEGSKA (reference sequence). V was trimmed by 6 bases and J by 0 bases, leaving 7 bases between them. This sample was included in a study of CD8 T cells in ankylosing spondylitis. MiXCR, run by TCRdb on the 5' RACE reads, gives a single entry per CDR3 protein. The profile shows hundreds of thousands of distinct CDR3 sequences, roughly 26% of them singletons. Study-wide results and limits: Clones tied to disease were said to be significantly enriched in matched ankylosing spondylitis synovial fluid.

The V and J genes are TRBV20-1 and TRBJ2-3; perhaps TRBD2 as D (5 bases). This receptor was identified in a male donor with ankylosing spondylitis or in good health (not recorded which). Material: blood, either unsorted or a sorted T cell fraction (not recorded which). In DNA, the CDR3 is TGCAGTGCGGAGGCAAGCACAGATACGCAGTATTTT. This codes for CSAEASTDTQYF.